These T cell receptor beta chains were read from a single sample in a study of OX40 agonist ivuxolimab in advanced cancers. TCRdb keeps only in-frame clones here, not all; method: immunoSEQ multiplex PCR. In the table there are fewer than 200,000 clones, approximately 94% of which are singletons. This specimen was CD4+ or CD8+ T cells sorted from blood, taken in a trial of the OX40 agonist ivuxolimab. These receptors were collected from an adult with an advanced solid tumor such as melanoma, head and neck, liver or kidney cancer. Each CDR3 is given with its conserved first and last residue. Each record gives: V gene, CDR3 length, D gene, CDR3 protein. D genes are given only for firm matches.

v_gene: TRBV13; len: 14; d_gene: TRBD1; CDR3aa: CASSLGDRVGGYTF
v_gene: TRBV7-2; len: 15; d_gene: NA; CDR3aa: CASSSLSRGDTEAFF
v_gene: TRBV5-1; len: 15; d_gene: TRBD1; CDR3aa: CASSRTTGGNQPQHF
v_gene: TRBV7-8; len: 15; d_gene: TRBD1; CDR3aa: CASSQGARNTGELFF
v_gene: TRBV7-6; len: 13; d_gene: NA; CDR3aa: CASSLGVEKTQYF
v_gene: TRBV28; len: 14; d_gene: NA; CDR3aa: CASSPAGFNTEAFF
v_gene: TRBV28; len: 15; d_gene: NA; CDR3aa: CASSTPTGANYGYTF
v_gene: TRBV5-6; len: 14; d_gene: NA; CDR3aa: CASSLGRYTGELFF
v_gene: TRBV7-2; len: 13; d_gene: NA; CDR3aa: CASSLEDSYEQYF
v_gene: TRBV15; len: 15; d_gene: NA; CDR3aa: CATSRPGYGTGELFF
v_gene: TRBV5-6; len: 15; d_gene: NA; CDR3aa: CASSLIGYSNQPQHF
v_gene: TRBV7-2; len: 15; d_gene: NA; CDR3aa: CVSSFALRMNTEAFF
v_gene: TRBV29-1; len: 16; d_gene: NA; CDR3aa: CSAGGSSGGGYYGYTF
v_gene: TRBV7-3; len: 14; d_gene: NA; CDR3aa: CASSRGFSYNEQFF
v_gene: TRBV9; len: 17; d_gene: NA; CDR3aa: CASSAHTGRGALGEQYF
v_gene: TRBV19; len: 15; d_gene: NA; CDR3aa: CASSIGKGPNSPLHF